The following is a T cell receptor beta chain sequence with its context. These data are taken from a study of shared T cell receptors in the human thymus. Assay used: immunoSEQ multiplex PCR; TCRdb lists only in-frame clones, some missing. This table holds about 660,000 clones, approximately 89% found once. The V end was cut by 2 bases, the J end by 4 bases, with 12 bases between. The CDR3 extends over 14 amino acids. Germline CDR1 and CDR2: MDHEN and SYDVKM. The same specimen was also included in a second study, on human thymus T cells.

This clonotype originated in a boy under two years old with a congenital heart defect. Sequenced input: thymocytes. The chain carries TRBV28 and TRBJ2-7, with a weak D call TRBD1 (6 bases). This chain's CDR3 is CASSLRGGEYEQYF. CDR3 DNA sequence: TGTGCCAGCAGTTTAAGAGGGGGTGAATACGAGCAGTACTTC. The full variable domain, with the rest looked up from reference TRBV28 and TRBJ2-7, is DVKVTQSSRYLVKRTGEKVFLECVQDMDHENMFWYRQDPGLGLRLIYFSYDVKMKEKGDIPEGYSVSREKKERFSLILESASTNQTSMYLCASSLRGGEYEQYFGPGTRLTVT.